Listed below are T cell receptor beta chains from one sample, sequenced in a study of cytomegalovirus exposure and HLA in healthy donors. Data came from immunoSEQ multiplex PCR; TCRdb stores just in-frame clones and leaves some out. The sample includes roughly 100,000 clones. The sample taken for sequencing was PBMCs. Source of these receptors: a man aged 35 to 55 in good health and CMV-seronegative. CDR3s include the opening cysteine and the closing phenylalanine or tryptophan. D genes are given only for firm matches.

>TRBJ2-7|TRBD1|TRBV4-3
CASSQGQGMTYEQYF
TGCGCCAGCAGCCAAGGACAGGGGATGACCTACGAGCAGTACTTC
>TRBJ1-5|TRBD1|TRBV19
CASSSGQGTRSNQPQHF
TGTGCCAGTAGTTCGGGACAGGGGACGAGGAGCAATCAGCCCCAGCATTTT
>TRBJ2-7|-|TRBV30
CAWSPGTTSYEQYF
TGTGCCTGGAGTCCCGGGACAACTAGCTACGAGCAGTACTTC
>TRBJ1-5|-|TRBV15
CATSREWGGNQPQHF
TGTGCCACCAGCAGGGAATGGGGGGGCAATCAGCCCCAGCATTTT
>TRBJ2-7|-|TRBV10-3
CATYDRTYEQYF
TGTGCCACCTACGACAGGACCTACGAGCAGTACTTC
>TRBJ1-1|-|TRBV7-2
CASSLVAAGNTEAFF
TGTGCCAGCAGCTTAGTGGCGGCCGGGAACACTGAAGCTTTCTTT
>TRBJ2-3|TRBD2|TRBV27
CASSLRGLAGRDTQYF
TGTGCCAGCAGTTTAAGGGGACTAGCGGGGAGGGATACGCAGTATTTT
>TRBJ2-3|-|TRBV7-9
CASSYRQMTSTDTQYF
TGTGCCAGCAGCTACCGACAGATGACTAGCACAGATACGCAGTATTTT
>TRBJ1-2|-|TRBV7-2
CASNTVGATANYGYTF
TGTGCCAGCAATACAGTCGGCGCTACCGCTAACTATGGCTACACCTTC
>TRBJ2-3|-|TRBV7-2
CASSSDGEADTQYF
TGTGCCAGCAGCTCGGACGGGGAGGCAGATACGCAGTATTTT
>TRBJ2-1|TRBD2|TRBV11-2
CASSSTWGLAGEQFF
TGTGCCAGCAGCTCCACTTGGGGACTAGCGGGAGAGCAGTTCTTC
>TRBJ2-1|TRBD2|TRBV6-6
CASIWTSASSYNEQFF
TGTGCCAGCATTTGGACTAGCGCGAGCTCCTACAATGAGCAGTTCTTC
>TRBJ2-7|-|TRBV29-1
CSVGDLEGAGSYEQHF
TGCAGCGTGGGGGACCTGGAGGGGGCAGGCTCCTACGAGCAGCACTTC
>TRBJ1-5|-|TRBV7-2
CASSEQGQPQHF
TGTGCCAGCAGCGAGCAGGGTCAGCCCCAGCATTTT
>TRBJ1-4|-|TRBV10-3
CAISESQGGAEKLFF
TGTGCCATCAGTGAGTCTCAGGGAGGGGCAGAAAAACTGTTTTTT
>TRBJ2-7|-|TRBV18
CASSLYRDEQYF
TGTGCCAGCTCACTCTACAGGGACGAGCAGTACTTC
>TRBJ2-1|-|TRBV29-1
CSTRRASINSYNEQFF
TGCAGCACCCGGAGGGCTTCCATAAACTCCTACAATGAGCAGTTCTTC
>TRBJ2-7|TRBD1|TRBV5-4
CASSPGTGGYEQYF
TGTGCCAGCAGTCCCGGGACAGGGGGATACGAGCAGTACTTC
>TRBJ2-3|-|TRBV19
CASSPHFGGSTDTQYF
TGTGCCAGTAGTCCCCACTTCGGGGGTTCGACAGATACGCAGTATTTT
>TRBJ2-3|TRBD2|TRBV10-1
CASSRAGATDTQYF
TGCGCCAGCAGCCGAGCGGGAGCGACAGATACGCAGTATTTT
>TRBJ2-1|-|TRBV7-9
CAIIGGGPYNEQFF
TGTGCCATCATAGGGGGAGGGCCCTACAATGAGCAGTTCTTC
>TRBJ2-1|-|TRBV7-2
CASSLVAYNEQFF
TGTGCCAGCAGCTTAGTAGCATACAATGAGCAGTTCTTC
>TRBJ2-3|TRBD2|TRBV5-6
CASSPSGGTDTQYF
TGTGCCAGCAGCCCGAGCGGGGGCACAGATACGCAGTATTTT
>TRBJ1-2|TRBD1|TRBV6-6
CASSYILRDREDGYTF
TGTGCCAGCAGTTACATCCTCCGGGACAGGGAGGACGGCTACACCTTC
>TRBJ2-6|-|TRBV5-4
CASSPDGGGANVLTF
TGTGCCAGCAGCCCCGACGGGGGTGGGGCCAACGTCCTGACTTTC
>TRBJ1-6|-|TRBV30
CAWSVYRSTYNSPLHF
TGTGCCTGGAGTGTATATAGGAGCACCTATAATTCACCCCTCCACTTT
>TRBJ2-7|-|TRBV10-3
CAILRGNTYEQYF
TGTGCCATCCTGCGGGGAAATACCTACGAGCAGTACTTC
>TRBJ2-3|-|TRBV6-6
CASSYRRTAPTDTQYF
TGTGCCAGCAGTTACCGAAGGACTGCACCCACAGATACGCAGTATTTT
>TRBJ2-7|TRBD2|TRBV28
CASSLPGLVGYEQYF
TGTGCCAGCAGTTTACCCGGACTAGTAGGCTACGAGCAGTACTTC
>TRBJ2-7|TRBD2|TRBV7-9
CASSPTRGLAGSYEQYF
TGTGCCAGCAGCCCAACCCGGGGACTAGCGGGGTCCTACGAGCAGTACTTC
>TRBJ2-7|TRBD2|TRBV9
CASSVGAGLAIVPEEQYF
TGTGCCAGCAGCGTAGGAGCGGGACTAGCGATCGTTCCTGAGGAGCAGTACTTC
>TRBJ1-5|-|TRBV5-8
CASSLTRESYSNQPQHF
TGTGCCAGCAGCTTGACCAGGGAAAGTTATAGCAATCAGCCCCAGCATTTT
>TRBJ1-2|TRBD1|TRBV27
CASSRTGGRANYGYTF
TGTGCCAGCAGTCGGACAGGGGGGAGGGCTAACTATGGCTACACCTTC
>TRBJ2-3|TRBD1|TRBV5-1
CASSLGDRESTDTQYF
TGCGCCAGCAGCTTGGGCGACAGGGAAAGCACAGATACGCAGTATTTT
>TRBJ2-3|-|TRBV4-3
CASSQGQATSTDTQYF
TGCGCCAGCAGCCAAGGACAGGCGACTAGCACAGATACGCAGTATTTT
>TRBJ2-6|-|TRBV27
CASSPGFGANVLTF
TGTGCCAGCAGTCCAGGGTTTGGGGCCAACGTCCTGACTTTC
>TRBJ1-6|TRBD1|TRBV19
CASSLSGPHRRDRGSPLHF
TGTGCCAGTAGCCTCTCTGGTCCTCATCGACGGGACAGGGGGTCACCCCTCCACTTT
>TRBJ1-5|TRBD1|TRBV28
CASSLTGPNNQPQHF
TGTGCCAGCAGCCTGACAGGGCCCAACAATCAGCCCCAGCATTTT
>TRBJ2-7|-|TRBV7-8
CASSPGSYEQYF
TGTGCCAGCAGCCCCGGGTCCTACGAGCAGTACTTC
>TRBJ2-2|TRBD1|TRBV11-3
CASSPRDRGTGELFF
TGTGCCAGCAGCCCCCGGGACAGGGGGACCGGGGAGCTGTTTTTT
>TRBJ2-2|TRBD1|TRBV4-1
CASSFGQGPSGELFF
TGCGCCAGCAGTTTCGGACAGGGCCCGTCCGGGGAGCTGTTTTTT
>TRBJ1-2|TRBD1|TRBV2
CASLTGQGINGYTF
TGTGCCAGCTTAACGGGACAGGGGATTAACGGCTACACCTTC
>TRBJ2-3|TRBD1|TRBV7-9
CASSGQRRQGFKDTQYF
TGTGCCAGCAGCGGCCAGAGGAGACAGGGGTTCAAGGATACGCAGTATTTT
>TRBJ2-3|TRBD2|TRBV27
CASIDGTSSTDTQYF
TGTGCCAGCATAGACGGGACTAGCTCAACAGATACGCAGTATTTT
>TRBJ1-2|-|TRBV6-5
CASSYSTPGNYGYTF
TGTGCCAGCAGTTACTCGACTCCCGGCAACTATGGCTACACCTTC